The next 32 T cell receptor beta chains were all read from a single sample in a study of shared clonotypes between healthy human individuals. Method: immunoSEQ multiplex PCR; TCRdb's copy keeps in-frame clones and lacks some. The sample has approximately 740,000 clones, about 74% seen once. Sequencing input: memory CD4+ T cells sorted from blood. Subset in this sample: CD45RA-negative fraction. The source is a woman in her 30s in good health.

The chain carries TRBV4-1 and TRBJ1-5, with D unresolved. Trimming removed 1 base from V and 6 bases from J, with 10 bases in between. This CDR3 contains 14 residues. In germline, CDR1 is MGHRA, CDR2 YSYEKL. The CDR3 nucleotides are TGCGCCAGCAGCCAAGGAAGGGTAGTTCAGCCCCAGCATTTT. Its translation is CASSQGRVVQPQHF.

The CDR3 here is CAGNSLLGSGYTF. The CDR3 region has the DNA TGTGCCGGAAACAGCCTACTGGGCTCTGGCTACACCTTC. This chain links TRBV2 with TRBJ1-2; D remains unclear. V was shortened by 11 bases and J by 7 bases, with 20 bases between the two germline ends. This CDR3 region has 13 residues. Germline-derived CDR1 and CDR2 are SNHLY and FYNNEI.

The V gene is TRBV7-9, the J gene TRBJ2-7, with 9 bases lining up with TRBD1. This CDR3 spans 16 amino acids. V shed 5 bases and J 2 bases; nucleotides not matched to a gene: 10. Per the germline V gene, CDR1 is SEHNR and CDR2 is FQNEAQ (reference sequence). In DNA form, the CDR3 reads TGTGCCAGCAGCCACCAGGGACAGGGATCAACCTACGAGCAGTACTTC. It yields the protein CASSHQGQGSTYEQYF.

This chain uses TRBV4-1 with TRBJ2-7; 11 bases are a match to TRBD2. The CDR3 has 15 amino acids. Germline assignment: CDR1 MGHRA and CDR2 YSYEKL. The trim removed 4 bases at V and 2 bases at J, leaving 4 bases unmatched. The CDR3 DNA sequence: TGCGCCAGCAGCCCGACTAGCGGGATTACCTACGAGCAGTACTTC. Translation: CASSPTSGITYEQYF.

The CDR3 is CASNIVTGSEAFF. CDR3 nucleotides: TGTGCCAGCAACATCGTAACAGGTAGTGAAGCTTTCTTT. The V and J genes are TRBV11-2 and TRBJ1-1; the D gene is possibly TRBD1 (5 bases). V was clipped by 7 bases and J by 7 bases, with 16 bases between them. Germline V gives CDR1 SGHAT, CDR2 FQNNGV. CDR3 length: 13 residues.

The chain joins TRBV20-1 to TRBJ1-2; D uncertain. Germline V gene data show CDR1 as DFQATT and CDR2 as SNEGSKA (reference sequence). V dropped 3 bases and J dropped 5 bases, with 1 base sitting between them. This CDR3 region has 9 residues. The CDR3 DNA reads TGCAGTGCTAGTTATGGCTACACCTTC. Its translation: CSASYGYTF.

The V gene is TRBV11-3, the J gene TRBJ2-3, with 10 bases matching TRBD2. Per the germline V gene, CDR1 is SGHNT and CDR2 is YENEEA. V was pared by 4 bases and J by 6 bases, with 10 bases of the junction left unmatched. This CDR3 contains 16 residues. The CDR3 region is CASSYSASGSGDTQYF. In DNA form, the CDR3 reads TGTGCCAGCAGCTACTCGGCTAGCGGGAGTGGGGATACGCAGTATTTT.

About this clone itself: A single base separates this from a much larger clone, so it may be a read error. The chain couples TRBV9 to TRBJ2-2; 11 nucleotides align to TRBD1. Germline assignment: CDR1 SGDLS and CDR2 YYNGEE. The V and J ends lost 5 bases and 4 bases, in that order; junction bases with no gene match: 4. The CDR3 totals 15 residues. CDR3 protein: CASRAGTGGTGELFF. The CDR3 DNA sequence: TGTGCCAGCAGAGCCGGGACAGGGGGCACCGGGGAGCTGTTTTTT.

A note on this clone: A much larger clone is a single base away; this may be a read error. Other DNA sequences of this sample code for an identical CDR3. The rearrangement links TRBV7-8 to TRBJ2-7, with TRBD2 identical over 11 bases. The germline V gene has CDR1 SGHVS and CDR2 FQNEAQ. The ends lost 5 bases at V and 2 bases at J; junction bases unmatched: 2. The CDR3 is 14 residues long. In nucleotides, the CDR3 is TGTGCCAGCAGCAGACTAGCGGGGCCCTACGAGCAGTACTTC. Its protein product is CASSRLAGPYEQYF.

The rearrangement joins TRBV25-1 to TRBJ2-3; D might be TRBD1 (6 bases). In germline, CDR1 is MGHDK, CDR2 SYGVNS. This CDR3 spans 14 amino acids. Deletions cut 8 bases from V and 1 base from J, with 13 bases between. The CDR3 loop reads CASGDIQGTDTQYF. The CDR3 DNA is TGTGCCAGCGGGGACATCCAGGGCACAGATACGCAGTATTTT.

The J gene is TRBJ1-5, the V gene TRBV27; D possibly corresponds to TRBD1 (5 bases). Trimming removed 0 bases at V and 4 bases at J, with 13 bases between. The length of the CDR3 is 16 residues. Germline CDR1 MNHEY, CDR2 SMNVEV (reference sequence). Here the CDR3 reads CASSLSGGGENQPQHF. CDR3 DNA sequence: TGTGCCAGCAGTTTATCCGGAGGAGGGGAGAATCAGCCCCAGCATTTT.

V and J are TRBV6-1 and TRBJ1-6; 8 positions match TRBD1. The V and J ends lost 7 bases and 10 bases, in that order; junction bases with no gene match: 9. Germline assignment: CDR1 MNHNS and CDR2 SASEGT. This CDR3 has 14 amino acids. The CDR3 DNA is TGTGCCAGCAACCGCGACAGGGGTAACTCACCCCTCCACTTT. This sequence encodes CASNRDRGNSPLHF.

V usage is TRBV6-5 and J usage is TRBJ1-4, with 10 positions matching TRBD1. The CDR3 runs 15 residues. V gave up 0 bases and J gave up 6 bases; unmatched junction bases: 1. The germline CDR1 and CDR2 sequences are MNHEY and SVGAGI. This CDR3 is CASSYSGQGYEKLFF. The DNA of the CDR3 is TGTGCCAGCAGTTACTCGGGACAGGGGTATGAAAAACTGTTTTTT.

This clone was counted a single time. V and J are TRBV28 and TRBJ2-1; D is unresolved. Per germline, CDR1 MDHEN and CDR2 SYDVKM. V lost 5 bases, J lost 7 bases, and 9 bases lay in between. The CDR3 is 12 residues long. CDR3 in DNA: TGTGCCAGCAGTATAACTCGGAATGAGCAGTTCTTC. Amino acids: CASSITRNEQFF.

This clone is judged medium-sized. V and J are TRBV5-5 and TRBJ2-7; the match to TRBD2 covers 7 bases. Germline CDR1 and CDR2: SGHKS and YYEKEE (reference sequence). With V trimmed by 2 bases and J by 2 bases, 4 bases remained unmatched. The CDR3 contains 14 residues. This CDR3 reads CASSFLAAPYEQYF. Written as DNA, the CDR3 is TGTGCCAGCAGCTTTCTAGCGGCCCCCTACGAGCAGTACTTC. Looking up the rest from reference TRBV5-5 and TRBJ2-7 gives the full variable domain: DAGVTQSPTHLIKTRGQQVTLRCSPISGHKSVSWYQQVLGQGPQFIFQYYEKEERGRGNFPDRFSARQFPNYSSELNVNALLLGDSALYLCASSFLAAPYEQYFGPGTRLTVT.

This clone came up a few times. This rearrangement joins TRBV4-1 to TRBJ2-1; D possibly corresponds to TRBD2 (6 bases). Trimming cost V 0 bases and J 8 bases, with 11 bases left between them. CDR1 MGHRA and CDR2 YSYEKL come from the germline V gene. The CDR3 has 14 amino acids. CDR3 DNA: TGCGCCAGCAGCCAAGATCCCCGGGAGTATGAGCAGTTCTTC. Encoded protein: CASSQDPREYEQFF.

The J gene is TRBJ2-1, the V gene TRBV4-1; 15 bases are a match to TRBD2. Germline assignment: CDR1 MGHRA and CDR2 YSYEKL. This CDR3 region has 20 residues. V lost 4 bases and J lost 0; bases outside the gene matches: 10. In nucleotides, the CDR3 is TGCGCCAGCAGCCTACCCCCGGGACTAGCGGGAGGACACTCCTACAATGAGCAGTTCTTC. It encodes CASSLPPGLAGGHSYNEQFF.

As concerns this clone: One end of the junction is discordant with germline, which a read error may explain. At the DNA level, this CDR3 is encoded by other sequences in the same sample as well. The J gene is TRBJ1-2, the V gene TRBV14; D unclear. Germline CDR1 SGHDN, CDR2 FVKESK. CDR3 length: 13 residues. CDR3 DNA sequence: TGTGCTAGCAGCCAAGATCTAGGAGGTGGCTACACCTTC. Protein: CASSQDLGGGYTF.

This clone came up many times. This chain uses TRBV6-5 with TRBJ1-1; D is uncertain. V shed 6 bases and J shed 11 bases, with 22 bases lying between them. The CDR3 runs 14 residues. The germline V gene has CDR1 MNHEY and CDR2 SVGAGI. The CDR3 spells CASSNLRRTSEAFF. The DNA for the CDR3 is TGTGCCAGCAGCAACCTTCGCAGGACTAGTGAGGCTTTCTTT.

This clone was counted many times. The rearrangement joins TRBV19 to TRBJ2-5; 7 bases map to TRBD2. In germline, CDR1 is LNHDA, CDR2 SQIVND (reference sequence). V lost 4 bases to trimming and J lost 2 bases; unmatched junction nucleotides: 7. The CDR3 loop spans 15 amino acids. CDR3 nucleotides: TGTGCCAGTAGTACTCTAGCGGTTTCTCAAGAGACCCAGTACTTC. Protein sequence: CASSTLAVSQETQYF.

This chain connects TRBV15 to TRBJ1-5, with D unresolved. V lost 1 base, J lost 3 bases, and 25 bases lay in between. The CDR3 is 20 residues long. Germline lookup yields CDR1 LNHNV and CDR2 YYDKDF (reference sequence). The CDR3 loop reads CATSRVVRGVGGIDNQPQHF. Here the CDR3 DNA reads TGTGCCACCAGCAGAGTGGTTCGGGGAGTCGGAGGGATCGACAATCAGCCCCAGCATTTT.

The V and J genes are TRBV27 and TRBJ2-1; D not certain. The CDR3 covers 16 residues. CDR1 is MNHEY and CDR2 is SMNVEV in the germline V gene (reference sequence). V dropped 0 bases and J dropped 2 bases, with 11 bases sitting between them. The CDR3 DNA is TGTGCCAGCAGTTTATCATTGACGTTCGCCTACAATGAGCAGTTCTTC. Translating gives CASSLSLTFAYNEQFF.

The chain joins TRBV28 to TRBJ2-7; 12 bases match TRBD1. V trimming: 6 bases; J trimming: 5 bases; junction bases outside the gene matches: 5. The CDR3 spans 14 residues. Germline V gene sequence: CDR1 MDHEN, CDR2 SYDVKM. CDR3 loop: CASREGQGADEQYF. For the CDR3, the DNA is TGTGCCAGCAGGGAGGGACAGGGGGCGGACGAGCAGTACTTC.

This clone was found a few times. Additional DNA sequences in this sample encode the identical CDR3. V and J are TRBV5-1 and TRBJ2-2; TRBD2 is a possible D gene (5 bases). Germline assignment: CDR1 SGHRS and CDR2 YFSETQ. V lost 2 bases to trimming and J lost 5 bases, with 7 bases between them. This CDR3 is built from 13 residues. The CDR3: CASSFGDTGELFF. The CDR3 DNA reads TGCGCCAGCAGCTTCGGGGATACCGGGGAGCTGTTTTTT.

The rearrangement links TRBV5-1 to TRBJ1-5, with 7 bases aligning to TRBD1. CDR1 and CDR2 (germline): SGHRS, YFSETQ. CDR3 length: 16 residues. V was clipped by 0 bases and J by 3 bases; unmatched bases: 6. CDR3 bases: TGCGCCAGCAGCTTGGATGGAGGGGGCTACAATCAGCCCCAGCATTTT. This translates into CASSLDGGGYNQPQHF.

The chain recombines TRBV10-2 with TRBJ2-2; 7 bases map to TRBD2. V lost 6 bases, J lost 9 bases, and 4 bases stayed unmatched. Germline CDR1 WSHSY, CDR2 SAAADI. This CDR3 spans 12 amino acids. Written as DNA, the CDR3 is TGCGCCAGCAGGGGCGGGAGCCGGGAGCTGTTTTTT. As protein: CASRGGSRELFF.

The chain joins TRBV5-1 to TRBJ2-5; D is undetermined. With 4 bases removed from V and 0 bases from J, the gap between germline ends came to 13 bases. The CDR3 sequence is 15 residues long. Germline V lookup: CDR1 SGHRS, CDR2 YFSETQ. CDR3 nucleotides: TGCGCCAGCAGCCCAGCCTCTACGTACCAAGAGACCCAGTACTTC. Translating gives CASSPASTYQETQYF. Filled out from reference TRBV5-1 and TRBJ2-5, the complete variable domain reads KAGVTQTPRYLIKTRGQQVTLSCSPISGHRSVSWYQQTPGQGLQFLFEYFSETQRNKGNFPGRFSGRQFSNSRSEMNVSTLELGDSALYLCASSPASTYQETQYFGPGTRLLVL.

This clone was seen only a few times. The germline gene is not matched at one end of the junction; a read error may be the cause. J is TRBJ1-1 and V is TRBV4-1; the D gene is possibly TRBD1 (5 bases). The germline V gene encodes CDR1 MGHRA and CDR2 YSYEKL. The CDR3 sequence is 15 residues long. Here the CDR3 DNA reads TGCGCCAGCAGCCAAGATTCTAGGATTAGGCGGGACGTACACTTT. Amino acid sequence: CASSQDSRIRRDVHF.

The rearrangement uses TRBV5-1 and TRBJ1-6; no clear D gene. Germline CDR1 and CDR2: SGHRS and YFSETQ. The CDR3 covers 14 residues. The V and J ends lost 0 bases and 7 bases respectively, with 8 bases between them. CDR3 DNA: TGCGCCAGCAGCTTGGACGTTCGGAATTCACCCCTCCACTTT. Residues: CASSLDVRNSPLHF.

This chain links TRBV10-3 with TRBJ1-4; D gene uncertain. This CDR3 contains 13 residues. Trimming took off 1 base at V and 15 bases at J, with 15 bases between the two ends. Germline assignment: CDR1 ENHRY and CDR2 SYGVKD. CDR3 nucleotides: TGTGCCATCAGTGAGTGGTTTGGCCGGTGGGTGTTTTTT. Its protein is CAISEWFGRWVFF.

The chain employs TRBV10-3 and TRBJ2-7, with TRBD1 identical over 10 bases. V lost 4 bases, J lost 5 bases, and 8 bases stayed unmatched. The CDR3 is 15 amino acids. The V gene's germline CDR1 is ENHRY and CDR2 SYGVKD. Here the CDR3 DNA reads TGTGCCATCAGTGGGTCGCGACAGGGGGCAGACGAGCAGTACTTC. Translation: CAISGSRQGADEQYF.

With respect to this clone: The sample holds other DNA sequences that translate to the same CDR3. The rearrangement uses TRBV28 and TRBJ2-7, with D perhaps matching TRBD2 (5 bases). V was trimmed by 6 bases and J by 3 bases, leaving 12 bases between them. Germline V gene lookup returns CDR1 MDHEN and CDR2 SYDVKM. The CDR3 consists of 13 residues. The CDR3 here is CASSPSRGYEQYF. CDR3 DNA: TGTGCCAGCAGCCCGAGCCGGGGCTACGAGCAGTACTTC. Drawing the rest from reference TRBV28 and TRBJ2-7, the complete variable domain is DVKVTQSSRYLVKRTGEKVFLECVQDMDHENMFWYRQDPGLGLRLIYFSYDVKMKEKGDIPEGYSVSREKKERFSLILESASTNQTSMYLCASSPSRGYEQYFGPGTRLTVT.